A single sample gave rise to the 5 T cell receptor beta chains below, sequenced in a study of cytomegalovirus exposure and HLA in healthy donors. A multiplex PCR was run with 60 Vbeta primers and 13 Jbeta primers. The repertoire was sequenced with immunoSEQ multiplex PCR; TCRdb's copy has only in-frame clones and lacks some. The sample carries approximately 260,000 clones, approximately 84% recorded once. Source material: PBMCs. These receptors were taken from a woman aged 40 to 50 in good health and CMV-seropositive.

The V gene is TRBV18, the J gene TRBJ2-7; 9 bases map to TRBD2. J gave up 4 bases and V 3 bases, and 13 bases lay outside the gene matches. The CDR3 extends over 17 amino acids. Germline V CDR1 and CDR2: KGHSH, LQKENI. The CDR3 sequence: CASSPPWGSGSVYEQYF. In DNA, the CDR3 is TGTGCCAGCTCACCCCCCTGGGGTAGCGGGAGTGTATACGAGCAGTACTTC. Using reference TRBV18 and TRBJ2-7 for the parts outside the CDR3, the full variable domain is NAGVMQNPRHLVRRRGQEARLRCSPMKGHSHVYWYRQLPEEGLKFMVYLQKENIIDESGMPKERFSAEFPKEGPSILRIQQVVRGDSAAYFCASSPPWGSGSVYEQYFGPGTRLTVT.

This rearrangement joins TRBV7-6 to TRBJ1-1, with a weak D call TRBD1 (6 bases). Germline CDR1 and CDR2: SGHVS and FNYEAQ. The CDR3 has 14 amino acids. Between the trimmed V and J ends, which lost 2 bases and 4 bases, there was a span of 11 bases. CDR3 sequence (DNA): TGTGCCAGCAGCTTAAGGGAGGGGGGCACTGAAGCTTTCTTT. It translates to CASSLREGGTEAFF.

V is TRBV6-6 and J is TRBJ2-5, with 12 bases matching TRBD2. This CDR3 contains 15 residues. Germline-derived CDR1 and CDR2 are MNHNY and SVGAGI (reference sequence). Losses at the gene ends were 6 bases for V and 1 base for J; bases not matched to a gene: 3. CDR3: CASSWTSGTQETQYF. The CDR3 DNA sequence: TGTGCCAGCAGCTGGACTAGCGGGACCCAAGAGACCCAGTACTTC.

The chain links TRBV18 to TRBJ2-2, with TRBD2 as a possible D gene (6 bases). The CDR3 runs to 17 residues. Germline CDR1 KGHSH, CDR2 LQKENI. Trimming shortened V by 3 bases and J by 3 bases, and 17 bases separated the two germline ends. In nucleotides, the CDR3 is TGTGCCAGCTCACCCCTAGGGTCCGGGACTCACACCGGGGAGCTGTTTTTT. Translating gives CASSPLGSGTHTGELFF. The complete variable domain, with remaining parts taken from reference TRBV18 and TRBJ2-2, reads NAGVMQNPRHLVRRRGQEARLRCSPMKGHSHVYWYRQLPEEGLKFMVYLQKENIIDESGMPKERFSAEFPKEGPSILRIQQVVRGDSAAYFCASSPLGSGTHTGELFFGEGSRLTVL.

This rearrangement joins TRBV7-6 to TRBJ2-5; 10 bases are shared with TRBD1. There are 15 residues in the CDR3. With V trimmed by 3 bases and J by 5 bases, 6 bases remained unmatched. Germline CDR1 reads SGHVS; CDR2 reads FNYEAQ. The CDR3 reads CASSFPGQGYETQYF. DNA for the CDR3: TGTGCCAGCAGCTTTCCGGGACAGGGGTATGAGACCCAGTACTTC.